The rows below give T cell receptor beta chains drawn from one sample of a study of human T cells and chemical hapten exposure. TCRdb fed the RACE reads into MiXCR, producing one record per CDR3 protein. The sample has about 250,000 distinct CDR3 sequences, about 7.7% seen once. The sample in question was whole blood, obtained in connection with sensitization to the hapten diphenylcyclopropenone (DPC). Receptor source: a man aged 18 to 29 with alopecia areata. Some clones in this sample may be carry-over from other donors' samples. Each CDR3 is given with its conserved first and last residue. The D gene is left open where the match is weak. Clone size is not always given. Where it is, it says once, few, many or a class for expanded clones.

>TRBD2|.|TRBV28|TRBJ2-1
TGTGCCAGCAGTTTTGGCCGGAGACTAGCGGGGCTGAACAATGAGCAGTTCTTC
CASSFGRRLAGLNNEQFF
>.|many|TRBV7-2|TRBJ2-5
TGTGCCAGCAGCTTCCCAGGGGAGAAGACCCAGTACTTC
CASSFPGEKTQYF
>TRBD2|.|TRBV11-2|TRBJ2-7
TGTGCCAGCAGCTTAACTAGCGGCAATTACGAGCAGTACTTC
CASSLTSGNYEQYF
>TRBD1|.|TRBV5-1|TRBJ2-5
TGCGCCAGCAGCTTACTGGGACAGAAGGAGACCCAGTACTTC
CASSLLGQKETQYF
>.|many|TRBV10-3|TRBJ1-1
TGTGCCATCAGGCGGGGACTGAACACTGAAGCTTTCTTT
CAIRRGLNTEAFF
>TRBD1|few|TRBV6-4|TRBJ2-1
TGTGCCAGCAGTGAGGTCAGGGGGCGCATCGATGAGCAGTTCTTC
CASSEVRGRIDEQFF
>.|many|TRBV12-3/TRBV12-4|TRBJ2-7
TGTGCCAGCAGTGGAACAGGGATTTACGAGCAGTACTTC
CASSGTGIYEQYF
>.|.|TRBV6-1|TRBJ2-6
TGTGCCAGCAGTGCTACACTTTTCCGCTCTGGGGCCAACGTCCTGACTTTC
CASSATLFRSGANVLTF
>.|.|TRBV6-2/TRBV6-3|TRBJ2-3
TGTGCCAGCAGTTACTACGGCTCTCGGATAACAGATACGCAGTATTTT
CASSYYGSRITDTQYF
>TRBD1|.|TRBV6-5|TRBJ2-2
TGTGCCAGCAGCTATCAAACAGGGGGCGTCGGGGAGCTGTTTTTT
CASSYQTGGVGELFF
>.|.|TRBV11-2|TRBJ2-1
TGTGCCAGCAGCTCTCCCCAGGGGGGACCCCGCCGTGACTACAATGAGCAGTTCTTC
CASSSPQGGPRRDYNEQFF
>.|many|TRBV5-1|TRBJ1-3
TGCGCCAGCAGCTTGGTGGCAGGGGCCCCCTCATTCTCTGGAAACACCATATATTTT
CASSLVAGAPSFSGNTIYF
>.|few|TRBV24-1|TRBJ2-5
TGTGCCACCAGTGATTTGAACAGGGTTACGGGAGAGACCCAGTACTTC
CATSDLNRVTGETQYF
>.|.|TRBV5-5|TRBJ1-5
TGTGCCAGCAGCTTCGCGCCAGGGAGGAATCAGCCCCAGCATTTT
CASSFAPGRNQPQHF
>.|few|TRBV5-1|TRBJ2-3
TGCGCCAGCAGCTTGGGCATAATCACAGATACGCAGTATTTT
CASSLGIITDTQYF
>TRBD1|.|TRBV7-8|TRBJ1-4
TGTGCCAGCAGCGCGACAGGGCGGTACGACGAAAAACTGTTTTTT
CASSATGRYDEKLFF
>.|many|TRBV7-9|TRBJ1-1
TGTGCCAGCCCACCTCCAGTTCAGGGAGTGTCAGCTGAAGCTTTCTTT
CASPPPVQGVSAEAFF
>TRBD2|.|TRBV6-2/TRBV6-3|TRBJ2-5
TGTGCCAGCAGTCGAACCCCCCTAGCGGGGGGTACCGATTTCTGGGAGACCCAGTACTTC
CASSRTPLAGGTDFWETQYF
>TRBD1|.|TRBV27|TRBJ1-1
TGTGCCAGCATTCCGTGGGGCAGGGGGTCCACTGAAGCTTTCTTT
CASIPWGRGSTEAFF
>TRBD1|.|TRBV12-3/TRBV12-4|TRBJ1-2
TGTGCCAGCAGTTCCCGCCGGGACAGAGAAAGACTAAACTATGGCTACACCTTC
CASSSRRDRERLNYGYTF
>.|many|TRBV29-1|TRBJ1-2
TGCAGCGCTACGGGGCTGAGCTATGGCTACACCTTC
CSATGLSYGYTF
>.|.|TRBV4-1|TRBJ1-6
TGCGCCAGCCTCTCTCGACCATTTGAGGATTCACCCCTCCACTTT
CASLSRPFEDSPLHF
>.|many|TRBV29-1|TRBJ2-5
TGCAGCGTTGGAGTCCGTGCCGGGGAGACCCAGTACTTC
CSVGVRAGETQYF
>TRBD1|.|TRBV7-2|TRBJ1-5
TGTGCCAGCATCCCACCGTGGGGACAGGGGGTACAGCCCCAGCATTTT
CASIPPWGQGVQPQHF
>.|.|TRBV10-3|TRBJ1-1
TGTGCCATCAGTCGAGAGGGCGGCAGAGACACTGAAGCTTTCTTT
CAISREGGRDTEAFF
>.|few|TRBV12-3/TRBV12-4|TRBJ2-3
TGTGCCAGCAGTCACAGCAGTGCAGATACGCAGTATTTT
CASSHSSADTQYF
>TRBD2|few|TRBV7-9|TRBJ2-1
TGTGCCAGCAGCTTGCGGGGGGCACTCTACAATGAGCAGTTCTTC
CASSLRGALYNEQFF
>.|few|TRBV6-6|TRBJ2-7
TGTGCCAGCAGTACCCGAGGGTACGAGCAGTACTTC
CASSTRGYEQYF
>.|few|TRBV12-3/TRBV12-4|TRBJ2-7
TGTGCCAGCAGTTTAGCGGCTGGAGCCGACTACGAGCAGTACTTC
CASSLAAGADYEQYF
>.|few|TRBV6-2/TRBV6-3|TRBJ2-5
TGTGCCAGCAGTTACCGGCCCGGGGGACCGAAGTACCAAGAGACCCAGTACTTC
CASSYRPGGPKYQETQYF
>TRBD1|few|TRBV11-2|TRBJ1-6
TGTGCCAGCAGCTTTGGACAGGGTGGTTCACCCCTCCACTTT
CASSFGQGGSPLHF
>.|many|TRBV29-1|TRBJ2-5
TGCAGCGTTGAAGTCGGGCAGGGTCTCCAGGAGACCCAGTACTTC
CSVEVGQGLQETQYF
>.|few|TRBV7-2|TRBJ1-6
TGTGCCAGCAGCTTAAGACCGACAGGAGCTAATTCACCCCTCCACTTT
CASSLRPTGANSPLHF
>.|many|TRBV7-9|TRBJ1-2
TGTGCCAGCAGCCCCGGACAGCTGTATGGCTACACCTTC
CASSPGQLYGYTF
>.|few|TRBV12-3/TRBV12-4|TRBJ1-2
TGTGCCAGCAGAGGGTTAGGATTGGACTATGGCTACACCTTC
CASRGLGLDYGYTF
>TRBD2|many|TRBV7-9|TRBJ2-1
TGTGCCAGCAGCACTCTAGCGGGGTCGTCCTACAATGAGCAGTTCTTC
CASSTLAGSSYNEQFF
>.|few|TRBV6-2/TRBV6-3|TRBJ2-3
TGTGCCAGCAGTCGGCGGGGATACACAGATACGCAGTATTTT
CASSRRGYTDTQYF
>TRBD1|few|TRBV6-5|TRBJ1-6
TGTGCCAGCAGCCGCCGGACAGGGGCGGATAATTCACCCCTCCACTTT
CASSRRTGADNSPLHF
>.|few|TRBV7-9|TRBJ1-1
TGTGCCGCGCGGGGTTTGGAGACTGAAGCTTTCTTT
CAARGLETEAFF
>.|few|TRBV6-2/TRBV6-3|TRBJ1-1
TGTGCCACCGCGGACAGACTGAACACTGAAGCTTTCTTT
CATADRLNTEAFF
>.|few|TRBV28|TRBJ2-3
TGTGCCAGCAGCGTCCCCCGGGACTCAACCACAGATACGCAGTATTTT
CASSVPRDSTTDTQYF
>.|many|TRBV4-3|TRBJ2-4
TGCGCCAGCAGCCAAGAAGTCCGGGGTTTAGCTTCCAAAAACATTCAGTACTTC
CASSQEVRGLASKNIQYF
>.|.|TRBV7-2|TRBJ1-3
TGTGCCAGCAGCTTAGTTCGCCTACCACGGAACACCATATATTTT
CASSLVRLPRNTIYF
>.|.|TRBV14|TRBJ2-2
TGTGCCAGCAGCCCCCACCGGGGCAGTAACACCGGGGAGCTGTTTTTT
CASSPHRGSNTGELFF
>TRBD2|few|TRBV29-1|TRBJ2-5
TGCAGCGTTTCCCCCGGGGGGGCTCCGGGGACCCAGTACTTC
CSVSPGGAPGTQYF
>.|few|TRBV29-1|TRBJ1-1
TGCAGCGCCAGGATCTACACTGAAGCTTTCTTT
CSARIYTEAFF